This section outlines one TCR beta chain sequence together with its context. Clones were read by immunoSEQ multiplex PCR, and TCRdb kept only the in-frame ones, dropping some. The sample has some 270,000 clones; 84% are singletons. The V end lost 5 bases, the J end lost 2 bases, and 10 bases lay between the germline ends. CDR1 and CDR2 from the germline V gene are SNHLY and FYNNEI. The CDR3 loop spans 14 amino acids. These data originate in a study of blood T cell repertoires in COVID-19. Specimen: peripheral blood. V is TRBV2 and J is TRBJ1-3, with a tentative D call TRBD1 (5 bases). The clonotype comes from a middle-aged woman who had recovered from COVID-19. CDR3 sequence: CASSQQGTGNTIYF. The CDR3 region has the DNA TGTGCCAGCAGTCAGCAGGGAACTGGAAACACCATATATTTT.